Presented here are 6 T cell receptor beta chains from one specimen sequenced in a study of T cell repertoires in cytomegalovirus infection. Their antigens are not known. TCRdb processed the reads anew with MiXCR; each CDR3 protein has one entry. In the table there are some 560,000 distinct CDR3 sequences, about 39% of which are singletons. The sequenced sample was cultured PBMCs, obtained from culture after CMV antigen stimulation. These TCRs come from a human donor in good health (CMV status not recorded). Some clones in this sample may be carry-over from other donors' samples.

A remark on this clonotype: Since a much larger clone is just one base distant, this may be a read error. This chain uses TRBV7-2 with TRBJ1-6; D is uncertain. The germline CDR1 and CDR2 sequences are SGHTA and FQGNSA. The CDR3 contains 14 residues. In DNA form, the CDR3 reads TGTGCCAGCAGCTTTACACCGGTGGGGTCACCCATCCACTTT. Its translation is CASSFTPVGSPIHF. The entire variable domain, with the rest obtained from reference TRBV7-2 and TRBJ1-6, is as follows: GAGVSQSPSNKVTEKGKDVELRCDPISGHTALYWYRQSLGQGLEFLIYFQGNSAPDKSGLPSDRFSAERTGGSVSTLTIQRTQQEDSAVYLCASSFTPVGSPIHFGNGTRLTVT.

The chain joins TRBV5-6 to TRBJ2-1, with TRBD1 identical over 8 bases. Trimming removed 0 bases from V and 3 bases from J; junction bases left unmatched: 5. The germline gives CDR1 SGHDT, CDR2 YYEEEE. CDR3 size: 16 residues. In DNA form, the CDR3 reads TGTGCCAGCAGCTTGGGTACAGGGGGAATCTACAATGAGCAGTTCTTC. Amino acid sequence: CASSLGTGGIYNEQFF.

In its sample, this clonotype was seen many times. The chain carries TRBV7-2 and TRBJ2-3; TRBD1 aligns across 7 bases. Germline assignment: CDR1 SGHTA and CDR2 FQGNSA. Trimming took 3 bases from V and 8 from J; bases not matched to a gene: 11. The length of the CDR3 is 15 residues. The CDR3: CASSFTELDRRTQYF. In nucleotides, the CDR3 is TGTGCCAGCAGCTTTACCGAACTGGACAGGCGTACGCAGTATTTT.

The chain employs TRBV12-3 or TRBV12-4 and TRBJ1-5, with TRBD1 identical over 7 bases. The CDR3 covers 15 residues. The V and J ends lost 6 bases and 2 bases, in that order; junction bases with no gene match: 7. CDR3 loop: CASSRNGQGNQPQHF. The CDR3 DNA reads as TGTGCCAGCAGCCGAAACGGACAGGGCAATCAGCCCCAGCATTTT.

The chain employs TRBV7-2 and TRBJ1-1, with TRBD1 as a possible D gene (5 bases). Germline CDR1 is SGHTA and CDR2 is FQGNSA. This CDR3 comprises 15 residues. V lost 1 base and J lost 4, with 13 bases in between. CDR3 bases: TGTGCCAGCAGCTTAGGTCAGGGTTCGGTCACTGAAGCTTTCTTT. Translated: CASSLGQGSVTEAFF.

This clonotype was found a few times. The genes are TRBV2 and TRBJ2-2; D unclear. The CDR3 runs to 12 residues. Trimming shortened V by 3 bases and J by 3 bases, and 2 bases separated the two germline ends. CDR1 and CDR2 from the germline V gene are SNHLY and FYNNEI. The CDR3 DNA follows: TGTGCCAGCAGTGATGACACCGGGGAGCTGTTTTTT. Protein product: CASSDDTGELFF.